The T cell receptor (beta chain) described here comes from a study of blood T cell repertoires in COVID-19. Study as a whole: The origin of the acute and convalescent COVID-19 samples was the United States, Italy and Spain. Nucleic acid was either cDNA or gDNA, and it came from T cells, B-cell-depleted T cells, or PBMCs.

A single count supports this clone. As handled by the study authors: Amplification of reference gene primers provided the estimated nucleated cell counts. TCRdb's table, derived via immunoSEQ multiplex PCR, lists solely in-frame clones and lacks some. V and J calls and clone size are as listed in that table; D and trimming were resolved from the DNA. The sample consists of about 64,000 clones, around 86% of them appearing once. This clonotype was obtained from a middle-aged man with acute or convalescent COVID-19. The sequenced material came from peripheral blood.

CDR3 nucleotide sequence: TGCGCCAGCAGTGCCGACAAAGAGACCCAGTACTTC. Its translation: CASSADKETQYF. V is TRBV10-2 and J is TRBJ2-5; D gene unclear. Between the trimmed V and J ends, which lost 4 bases and 3 bases, there was a span of 6 bases. The germline V gene has CDR1 WSHSY and CDR2 SAAADI. This CDR3 is 12 amino acids long.